This note documents a single T cell receptor beta chain sequence. The record originates from a study of blood T cell repertoires in COVID-19. The overall study: Acute and convalescent COVID-19 specimens originated in the United States, Italy and Spain. PBMCs, B-cell-depleted T cells, or T cells provided the cDNA or gDNA that made up the material.

In the original analysis: Reference gene primer amplification yielded estimated nucleated cell counts. The method was immunoSEQ multiplex PCR; TCRdb's version includes in-frame clones alone and lacks a portion of them. That table furnishes V, J and clone size, whereas the DNA furnished D and trimming. The sample has over 150,000 clones; 80% to 90% are singletons. Source material: peripheral blood. The sequence was obtained from a woman aged 18-35 years who had recovered from COVID-19.

In DNA form, the CDR3 reads TGTGCCACCAGTGACCTCGGACAGGGGGTAATAGAAGGGGAGCTGTTTTTT. Translated, it gives CATSDLGQGVIEGELFF. This chain links TRBV24-1 with TRBJ2-2, with TRBD1 matching over 10 bases. CDR1 is KGHDR and CDR2 is SFDVKD in the germline V gene. J gave up 8 bases and V 4 bases, and 12 bases lay outside the gene matches. The CDR3 has 17 amino acids.